What follows are 17 T cell receptor beta chains derived from one specimen sequenced in a study of vaccination and CD4 T cells after COVID-19. Their specific antigens are unknown. Treatment given: approximately nine-day PBMC culture with coronavirus spike peptide pools or control peptides (ViraFEST assay). Sequenced with the Oncomine TCR Beta short-read assay was DNA taken from cultured CD4+ T cells. TCRdb ran MiXCR on the PCR reads and lists one entry per CDR3 protein. The sample has about 21,000 distinct CDR3 sequences, around 47% seen once. The sequencing used CD4+ T cells from blood, cultured in vitro, collected before SARS-CoV-2 vaccination. These receptors originate from a human donor who had recovered from COVID-19.

This clonotype was seen a handful of times. The gene calls are TRBV14 and TRBJ2-1; D is undetermined. Trimming shortened V by 8 bases and J by 7 bases, and 9 bases separated the two germline ends. The germline V gene encodes CDR1 SGHDN and CDR2 FVKESK. The CDR3 runs to 11 residues. As DNA, the CDR3 is TGTGCCAGCGGACCTTTTAATGAGCAGTTCTTC. Residues: CASGPFNEQFF.

The rearrangement uses TRBV6-5 and TRBJ2-5; D is undetermined. Trimming pared 2 bases from V and 5 bases from J, leaving 12 bases between. CDR3 length: 14 residues. CDR1 MNHEY and CDR2 SVGAGI come from the germline V gene. The CDR3 region is CASSYRRSPETQYF. CDR3 bases: TGTGCCAGCAGTTACAGGCGAAGTCCGGAGACCCAGTACTTC.

V gene TRBV7-2 combines with J gene TRBJ1-3; D unclear. Trimming cost V 2 bases and J 3 bases, with 11 bases left between them. CDR3 length: 15 amino acids. In germline, CDR1 is SGHTA, CDR2 FQGNSA. CDR3 nucleotide sequence: TGTGCCAGCAGCTTATATTCGGGATATGGAAACACCATATATTTT. Translated: CASSLYSGYGNTIYF.

The V gene is TRBV28, the J gene TRBJ1-2, with D maybe TRBD1 (5 bases). V was shortened by 0 bases and J by 4 bases, with 12 bases between the two germline ends. Looked up from germline, CDR1 is MDHEN and CDR2 is SYDVKM. This CDR3 is built from 15 residues. Here the CDR3 DNA reads TGTGCCAGCAGTTTATGGAGGGGTAGTGGCTATGGCTACACCTTC. It codes for CASSLWRGSGYGYTF.

The rearrangement uses TRBV11-3 and TRBJ1-6, with no clear D. In germline, CDR1 is SGHNT, CDR2 YENEEA. V gave up 2 bases and J gave up 9 bases, with 11 bases separating them. This CDR3 is built from 14 residues. The CDR3 is CASSLFSVGSPLHF. The CDR3 DNA is TGTGCCAGCAGCTTATTTTCGGTTGGTTCACCCCTCCACTTT. Based on the CDR3 plus reference TRBV11-3 and TRBJ1-6, the full variable domain is EAGVVQSPRYKIIEKKQPVAFWCNPISGHNTLYWYLQNLGQGPELLIRYENEEAVDDSQLPKDRFSAERLKGVDSTLKIQPAELGDSAVYLCASSLFSVGSPLHFGNGTRLTVT.

This chain joins TRBV5-4 and TRBJ2-7; 10 bases map to TRBD2. This CDR3 is built from 16 residues. V was clipped by 4 bases and J by 2 bases; unmatched bases: 9. The V gene's germline CDR1 is SGHNT and CDR2 YYREEE (reference sequence). The DNA of the CDR3 is TGTGCCAGCAGCCCCCGATGGACTAGCGGAACCTACGAGCAGTACTTC. It specifies CASSPRWTSGTYEQYF.

This clonotype appeared a few times. V gene TRBV28 combines with J gene TRBJ1-1, with a tentative D call TRBD1 (5 bases). Trimming pared 2 bases from V and 7 bases from J, leaving 14 bases between. Germline loops: CDR1 MDHEN, CDR2 SYDVKM. The CDR3 runs to 14 residues. The CDR3 region is CASSLQGVYNEAFF. In nucleotides, the CDR3 is TGTGCCAGCAGTTTACAGGGCGTGTATAATGAAGCTTTCTTT.

The chain employs TRBV24-1 and TRBJ2-3; 10 bases are a match to TRBD2. There are 15 residues in the CDR3. The V and J ends lost 7 bases and 1 base, in that order; junction bases with no gene match: 4. CDR1 and CDR2 (germline): KGHDR, SFDVKD. CDR3 sequence reads: CATSGGTSGTDTQYF. DNA of the CDR3: TGTGCCACCAGCGGAGGGACTAGCGGCACAGATACGCAGTATTTT.

In this sample, this clonotype turned up a few times. V and J are TRBV7-2 and TRBJ1-5; D unclear. Germline lookup yields CDR1 SGHTA and CDR2 FQGNSA. Trimming pared 1 base from V and 3 bases from J, leaving 7 bases between. This CDR3 is 14 amino acids long. CDR3 amino acids: CASSLDRSNQPQHF. Here the CDR3 DNA reads TGTGCCAGCAGCTTAGACAGATCCAATCAGCCCCAGCATTTT.

The chain is built from TRBV6-1 and TRBJ2-4, with D perhaps being TRBD1 or TRBD2 (5 bases each). The length of the CDR3 is 13 residues. V lost 9 bases to trimming and J lost 7 bases, with 16 bases between them. From germline, CDR1 is MNHNS and CDR2 SASEGT. The CDR3 is CASGAVAWNIQYF. The DNA for the CDR3 is TGTGCCAGTGGGGCTGTAGCGTGGAACATTCAGTACTTC.

The chain links TRBV5-3 to TRBJ1-2; no clear D gene. TRBV5-3 is identified as an open reading frame with a role that is uncertain. V was trimmed by 8 bases and J by 4 bases, leaving 24 bases between them. This CDR3 has 16 residues. CDR3: CASRLNPAAPPYGYTF. The CDR3 nucleotides read TGTGCCAGCAGGTTAAACCCCGCAGCCCCTCCCTATGGCTACACCTTC.

The chain is built from TRBV11-2 and TRBJ2-3; 9 bases line up with TRBD2. The CDR3 is 16 amino acids. V gave up 1 base and J gave up 3 bases; unmatched junction bases: 5. Germline loops: CDR1 SGHAT, CDR2 FQNNGV. The CDR3 region is CASSLGERGVTDTQYF. The CDR3 bases are TGTGCCAGCAGCTTAGGAGAGCGGGGGGTGACAGATACGCAGTATTTT. The complete variable domain, with remaining parts taken from reference TRBV11-2 and TRBJ2-3, reads EAGVAQSPRYKIIEKRQSVAFWCNPISGHATLYWYQQILGQGPKLLIQFQNNGVVDDSQLPKDRFSAERLKGVDSTLKIQPAKLEDSAVYLCASSLGERGVTDTQYFGPGTRLTVL.

This clonotype was detected a few times. The chain carries TRBV19 and TRBJ1-3; unclear D gene. Germline assignment: CDR1 LNHDA and CDR2 SQIVND (reference sequence). The CDR3 extends over 13 amino acids. Trimming took 10 bases from V and 9 from J, leaving 19 bases between them. DNA of the CDR3: TGTGCCACCAACCGCAGATCTGAAAGCACCATATATTTT. It translates to CATNRRSESTIYF.

The V and J genes are TRBV6-2 or TRBV6-3 and TRBJ2-7; 7 nucleotides agree with TRBD1. The trim removed 5 bases at V and 0 bases at J, leaving 7 bases unmatched. CDR1 is MNHEY and CDR2 is SVGEGT in the germline V gene. The CDR3 length is 15 residues. The CDR3 region has the DNA TGTGCCAGCAGTGATTACAGGGGAAGCTCCTACGAGCAGTACTTC. Residues: CASSDYRGSSYEQYF.

This clonotype was counted between two and nine times. This chain uses TRBV7-3 with TRBJ2-2; 12 bases line up with TRBD2. Germline values: CDR1 SGHTA, CDR2 FQGTGA. This CDR3 region has 16 residues. The junction had 5 bases not matched to a gene; V was cut back by 4 bases and J by 5 bases. The CDR3 here is CASSYGLAGSTGELFF. The CDR3 bases are TGTGCCAGCAGCTACGGACTAGCGGGAAGTACCGGGGAGCTGTTTTTT.

The J gene is TRBJ1-1, the V gene TRBV6-5; D possibly corresponds to TRBD1 (6 bases). Trimming took 0 bases from V and 10 from J, leaving 18 bases between them. The CDR3 contains 15 residues. Germline V CDR1 and CDR2: MNHEY, SVGAGI. The CDR3 spells CASSYSPGAANGAFF. The CDR3 region has the DNA TGTGCCAGCAGTTACTCTCCAGGGGCGGCGAACGGAGCTTTCTTT.

This rearrangement joins TRBV5-4 to TRBJ1-6; D not resolved. This CDR3 is built from 14 residues. CDR1 and CDR2 from the germline V gene are SGHNT and YYREEE (reference sequence). Trimming stripped 3 bases from V and 9 bases from J, with 13 bases between. CDR3 nucleotides: TGTGCCAGCAGCTCCGTAACATGGGGTTCACCCCTCCACTTT. This gives the protein CASSSVTWGSPLHF.